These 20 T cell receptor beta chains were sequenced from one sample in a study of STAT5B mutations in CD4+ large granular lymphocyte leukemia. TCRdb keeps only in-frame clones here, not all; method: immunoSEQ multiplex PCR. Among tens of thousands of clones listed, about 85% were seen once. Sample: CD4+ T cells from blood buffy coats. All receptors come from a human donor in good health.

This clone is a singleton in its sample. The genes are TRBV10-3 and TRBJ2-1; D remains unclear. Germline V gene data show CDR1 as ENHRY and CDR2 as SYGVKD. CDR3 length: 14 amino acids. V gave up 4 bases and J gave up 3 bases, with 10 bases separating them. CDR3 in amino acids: CAISADLGYNEQFF. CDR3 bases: TGTGCCATCAGTGCCGACCTGGGCTACAATGAGCAGTTCTTC.

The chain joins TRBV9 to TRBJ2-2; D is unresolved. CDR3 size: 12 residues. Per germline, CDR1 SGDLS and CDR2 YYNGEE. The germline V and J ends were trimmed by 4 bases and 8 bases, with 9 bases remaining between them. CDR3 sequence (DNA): TGTGCCAGCAGCCCAGCTAGGGGGGAGCTGTTTTTT. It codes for CASSPARGELFF.

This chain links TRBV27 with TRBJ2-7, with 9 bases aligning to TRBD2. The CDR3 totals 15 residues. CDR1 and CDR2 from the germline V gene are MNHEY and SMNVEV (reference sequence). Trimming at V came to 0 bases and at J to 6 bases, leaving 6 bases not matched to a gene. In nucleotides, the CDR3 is TGTGCCAGCAGTTTATCCCCTAGCGGGAATGGCGAGCAGTACTTC. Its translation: CASSLSPSGNGEQYF.

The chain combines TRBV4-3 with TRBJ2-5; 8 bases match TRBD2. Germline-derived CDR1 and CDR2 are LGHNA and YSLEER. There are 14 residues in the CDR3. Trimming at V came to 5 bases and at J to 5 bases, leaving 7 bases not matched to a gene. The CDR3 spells CASSSSLAEETQYF. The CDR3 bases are TGCGCCAGCAGCTCCTCACTAGCGGAGGAGACCCAGTACTTC.

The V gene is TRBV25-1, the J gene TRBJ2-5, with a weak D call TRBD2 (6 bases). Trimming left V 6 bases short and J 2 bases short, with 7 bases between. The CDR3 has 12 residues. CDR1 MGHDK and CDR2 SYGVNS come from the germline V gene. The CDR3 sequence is CASRRDQETQYF. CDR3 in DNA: TGTGCCAGCAGGCGGGATCAAGAGACCCAGTACTTC.

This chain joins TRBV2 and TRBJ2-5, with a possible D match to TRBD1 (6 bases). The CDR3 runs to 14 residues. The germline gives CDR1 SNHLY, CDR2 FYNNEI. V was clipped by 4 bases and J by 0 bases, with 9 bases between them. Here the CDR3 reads CASSAQGNQETQYF. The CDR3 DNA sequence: TGTGCCAGCAGTGCCCAGGGGAACCAAGAGACCCAGTACTTC.

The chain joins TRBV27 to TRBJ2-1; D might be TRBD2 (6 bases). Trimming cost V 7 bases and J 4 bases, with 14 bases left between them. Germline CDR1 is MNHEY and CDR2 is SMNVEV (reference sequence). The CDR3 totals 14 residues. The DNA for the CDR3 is TGTGCCAGCAAACACCGGCTAGCGTACAATGAGCAGTTCTTC. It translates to CASKHRLAYNEQFF.

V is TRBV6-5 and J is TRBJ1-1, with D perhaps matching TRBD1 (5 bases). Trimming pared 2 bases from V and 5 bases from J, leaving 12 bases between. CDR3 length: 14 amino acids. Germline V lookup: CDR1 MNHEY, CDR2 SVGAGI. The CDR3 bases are TGTGCCAGCAGTTACGACTCGAGGGGTACTGAAGCTTTCTTT. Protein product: CASSYDSRGTEAFF.

The CDR3 is CASRTGTLQETQYF. CDR3 DNA sequence: TGTGCCAGCAGAACCGGGACACTCCAAGAGACCCAGTACTTC. The chain recombines TRBV6-6 with TRBJ2-5; D may be TRBD1 (6 bases). The germline V gene encodes CDR1 MNHNY and CDR2 SVGAGI (reference sequence). The CDR3 spans 14 residues. V lost 6 bases and J 1 base, leaving 12 bases between the germline ends.

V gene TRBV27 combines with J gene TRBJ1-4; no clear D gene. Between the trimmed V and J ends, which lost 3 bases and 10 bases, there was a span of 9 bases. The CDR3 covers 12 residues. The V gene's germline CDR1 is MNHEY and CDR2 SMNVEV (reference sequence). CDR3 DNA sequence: TGTGCCAGCAGTTTCGGGGAAGGAAAACTGTTTTTT. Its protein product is CASSFGEGKLFF.

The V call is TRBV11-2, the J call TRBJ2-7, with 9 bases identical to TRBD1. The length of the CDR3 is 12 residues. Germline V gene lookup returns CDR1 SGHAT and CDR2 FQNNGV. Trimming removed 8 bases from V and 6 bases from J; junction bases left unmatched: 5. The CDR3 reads CASGQGRGEQYF. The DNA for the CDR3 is TGTGCCAGCGGACAGGGGCGGGGCGAGCAGTACTTC.

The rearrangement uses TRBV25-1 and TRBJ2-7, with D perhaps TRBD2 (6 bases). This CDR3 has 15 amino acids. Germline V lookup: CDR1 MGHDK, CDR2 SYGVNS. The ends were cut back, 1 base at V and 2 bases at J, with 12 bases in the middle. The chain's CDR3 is CASSEFQAGPYEQYF. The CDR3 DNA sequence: TGTGCCAGCAGTGAATTCCAAGCGGGTCCCTACGAGCAGTACTTC.

The CDR3 loop reads CSVRGGDTGELFF. The DNA of the CDR3 is TGCAGCGTTCGGGGGGGGGACACCGGGGAGCTGTTTTTT. The V and J genes are TRBV29-1 and TRBJ2-2; 8 bases are shared with TRBD2. Germline assignment: CDR1 SQVTM and CDR2 ANQGSEA. V shed 5 bases and J 3 bases; nucleotides not matched to a gene: 2. CDR3 length: 13 amino acids.

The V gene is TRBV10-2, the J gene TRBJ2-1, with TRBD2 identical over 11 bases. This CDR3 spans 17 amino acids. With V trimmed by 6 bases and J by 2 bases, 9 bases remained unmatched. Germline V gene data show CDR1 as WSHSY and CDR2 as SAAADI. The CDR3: CASRGTSGVRAYNEQFF. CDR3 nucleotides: TGCGCCAGCAGGGGGACTAGCGGTGTTAGGGCCTACAATGAGCAGTTCTTC.

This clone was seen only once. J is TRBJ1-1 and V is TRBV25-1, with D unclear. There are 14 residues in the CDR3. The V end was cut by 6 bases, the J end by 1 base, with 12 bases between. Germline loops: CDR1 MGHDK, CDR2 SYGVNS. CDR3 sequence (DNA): TGTGCCAGCAGCGACCGGACGGGGAACACTGAAGCTTTCTTT. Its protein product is CASSDRTGNTEAFF.

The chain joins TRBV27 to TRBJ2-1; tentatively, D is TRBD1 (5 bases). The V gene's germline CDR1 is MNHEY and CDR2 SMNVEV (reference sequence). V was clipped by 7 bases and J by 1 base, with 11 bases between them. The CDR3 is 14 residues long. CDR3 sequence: CASKRSGSYNEQFF. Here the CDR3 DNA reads TGTGCCAGCAAGAGGTCAGGGTCCTACAATGAGCAGTTCTTC.

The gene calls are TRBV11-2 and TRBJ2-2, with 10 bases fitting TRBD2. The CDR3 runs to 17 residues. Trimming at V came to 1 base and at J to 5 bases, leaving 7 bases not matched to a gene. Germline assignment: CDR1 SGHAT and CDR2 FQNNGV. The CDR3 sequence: CASSLASGSIWTGELFF. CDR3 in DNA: TGTGCCAGCAGCTTAGCTAGCGGGAGTATCTGGACCGGGGAGCTGTTTTTT.

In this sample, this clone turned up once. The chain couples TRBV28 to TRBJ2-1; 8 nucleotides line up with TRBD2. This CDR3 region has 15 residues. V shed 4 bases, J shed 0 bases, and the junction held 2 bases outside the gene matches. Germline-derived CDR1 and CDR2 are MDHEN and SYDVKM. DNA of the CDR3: TGTGCCAGCAGTTCCGGGACTAGCTCCTACAATGAGCAGTTCTTC. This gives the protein CASSSGTSSYNEQFF.

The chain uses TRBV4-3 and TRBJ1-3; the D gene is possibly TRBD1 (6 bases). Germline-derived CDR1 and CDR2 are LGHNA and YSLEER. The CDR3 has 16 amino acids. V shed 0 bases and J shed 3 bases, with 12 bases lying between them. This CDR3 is CASSQESATGGNTIYF. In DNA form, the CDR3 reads TGCGCCAGCAGCCAAGAATCCGCGACAGGTGGAAACACCATATATTTT.

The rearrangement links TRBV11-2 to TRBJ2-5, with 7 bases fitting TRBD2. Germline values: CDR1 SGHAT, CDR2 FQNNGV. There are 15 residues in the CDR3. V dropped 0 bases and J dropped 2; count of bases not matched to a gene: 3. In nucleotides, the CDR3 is TGTGCCAGCAGCTTAGAGACTAGCCCACAAGAGACCCAGTACTTC. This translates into CASSLETSPQETQYF. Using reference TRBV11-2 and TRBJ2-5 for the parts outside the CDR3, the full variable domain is EAGVAQSPRYKIIEKRQSVAFWCNPISGHATLYWYQQILGQGPKLLIQFQNNGVVDDSQLPKDRFSAERLKGVDSTLKIQPAKLEDSAVYLCASSLETSPQETQYFGPGTRLLVL.